One T cell receptor (beta chain) is described in this entry. The antigen is undetermined. This specimen includes other DNA sequences encoding the same CDR3. The V and J ends lost 2 bases and 5 bases respectively, with 10 bases between them. Per germline, CDR1 SGHKS and CDR2 YYEKEE (reference sequence). The CDR3 consists of 13 residues. The treatment denotes: roughly 20 received Ad26.COV2.S at low or high dose, single or two shots; 5 received placebo; per-sample allocation not given. Specimen acquisition occurred on day 63 following the initial vaccine or placebo injection. The data were taken from a study of Ad26.COV2.S vaccination and SARS-CoV-2 variants. Study details: Doses of Ad26.COV2.S were injected into muscle once or twice, 56 days apart. Study-wide points: Analytic work on TCR breadth and depth might have understated the full extent of total T cell responses.

The repertoire was sequenced with immunoSEQ multiplex PCR; TCRdb's copy has only in-frame clones and lacks some. The table includes around 420,000 clones, approximately 90% detected once. The V call is TRBV5-5, the J call TRBJ1-2; possibly TRBD1 for D (6 bases). The source is a person between 18 and 65 years old who received the Ad26.COV2.S COVID-19 vaccine or a placebo. This specimen was peripheral blood, taken in a trial of Ad26.COV2.S vaccine versus placebo. The CDR3 protein is CASSLAQGYGYTF. The CDR3 bases are TGTGCCAGCAGCTTAGCACAGGGATATGGCTACACCTTC.